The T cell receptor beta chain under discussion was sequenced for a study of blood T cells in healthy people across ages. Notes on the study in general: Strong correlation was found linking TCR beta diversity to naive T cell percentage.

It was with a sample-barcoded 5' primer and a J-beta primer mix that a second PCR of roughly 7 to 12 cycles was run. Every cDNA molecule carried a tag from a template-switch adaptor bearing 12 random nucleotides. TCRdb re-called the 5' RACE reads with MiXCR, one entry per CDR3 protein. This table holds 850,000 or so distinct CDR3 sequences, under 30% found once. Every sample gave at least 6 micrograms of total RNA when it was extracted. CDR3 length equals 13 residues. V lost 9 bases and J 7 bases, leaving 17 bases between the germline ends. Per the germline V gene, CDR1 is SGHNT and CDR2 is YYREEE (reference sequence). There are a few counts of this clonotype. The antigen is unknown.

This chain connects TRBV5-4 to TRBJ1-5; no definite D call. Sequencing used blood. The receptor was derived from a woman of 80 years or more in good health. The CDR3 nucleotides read TGTGCCACCCAGGACCGGCCGGGGCAGCCCCAGCATTTT. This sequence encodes CATQDRPGQPQHF.